Listed below are T cell receptor beta chains from one sample, sequenced in a study of T cells in Graves' hyperthyroidism and ophthalmopathy. TCRdb analysed the multiplex PCR reads with MiXCR anew, one entry per CDR3 protein. The sample holds approximately 600,000 distinct CDR3 sequences, more than 11% seen once. What was sequenced was blood. These receptors were obtained from a woman in her twenties or thirties with Graves' hyperthyroidism that later progressed to Graves' ophthalmopathy. CDR3s include the opening cysteine and the closing phenylalanine or tryptophan. Fields, in order: J gene, V gene, D gene, clone size, CDR3 protein, CDR3 DNA. D genes are given only for firm matches. Size tells how often a clone was seen (once, few, many) or the class of an expanded clone, and some rows leave it out.

>TRBJ2-4|TRBV28|TRBD2|many
CASSRTGGLAKNIQYF
TGTGCCAGCAGTCGGACGGGAGGACTAGCCAAAAACATTCAGTACTTC
>TRBJ2-7|TRBV12-3/TRBV12-4|NA|many
CASSSTSVEQYF
TGTGCCAGCAGTTCCACATCGGTAGAGCAGTACTTC
>TRBJ2-1|TRBV11-3|NA|NA
CASSLDLMGRGDGGNNEQFF
TGTGCCAGCAGCTTAGATCTTATGGGTCGAGGGGACGGAGGAAACAATGAGCAGTTCTTC
>TRBJ2-1|TRBV30|TRBD2|NA
CAWSLAGDVYNEQFF
TGTGCCTGGAGTCTAGCGGGAGATGTCTACAATGAGCAGTTCTTC
>TRBJ2-1|TRBV7-3|NA|many
CASSLRRENEQFF
TGTGCCAGCAGCTTAAGACGCGAGAATGAGCAGTTCTTC
>TRBJ2-3|TRBV13|NA|many
CASSLETNRAASTDTQYF
TGTGCCAGCAGCCTAGAGACAAACAGGGCCGCTAGCACAGATACGCAGTATTTT
>TRBJ1-6|TRBV27|TRBD1|many
CASRRVTTGGLYNSPLHF
TGTGCCAGCAGAAGAGTTACGACAGGGGGCCTCTATAATTCACCCCTCCACTTT
>TRBJ2-7|TRBV27|TRBD1|few
CASSLSRPAGGRFSYEQYF
TGTGCCAGCAGTTTATCAAGGCCGGCAGGGGGCCGTTTCTCCTACGAGCAGTACTTC
>TRBJ2-3|TRBV5-1|NA|many
CASVEGTDTQYF
TGCGCCAGCGTGGAGGGCACAGATACGCAGTATTTT
>TRBJ2-1|TRBV20-1|NA|few
CSARENYNEQFF
TGCAGTGCTAGGGAGAACTACAATGAGCAGTTCTTC
>TRBJ1-5|TRBV27|NA|many
CASAIGYSNQPQHF
TGTGCCAGCGCTATTGGCTATAGCAATCAGCCCCAGCATTTT
>TRBJ2-1|TRBV7-8|NA|many
CASIEGRSGLREQFF
TGTGCCAGCATCGAGGGGAGATCAGGGCTAAGGGAGCAGTTCTTC
>TRBJ2-7|TRBV9|NA|many
CASSRRGTGEQYF
TGTGCCAGCAGCCGTAGGGGGACCGGCGAGCAGTACTTC
>TRBJ2-5|TRBV5-8|NA|few
CASSLSDLRETQYF
TGTGCCAGCAGCTTGAGTGACCTCCGGGAGACCCAGTACTTC
>TRBJ1-5|TRBV19|TRBD1|many
CASTGQGSNQPQHF
TGTGCCAGTACAGGACAGGGGTCGAATCAGCCCCAGCATTTT
>TRBJ1-4|TRBV30|NA|many
CAWGRTAATNEKLFF
TGTGCCTGGGGTAGGACGGCTGCAACTAATGAAAAACTGTTTTTT
>TRBJ2-4|TRBV29-1|TRBD2|NA
CSVEDSLASGSKNIQYF
TGCAGCGTTGAAGATAGTCTGGCTAGCGGGAGTAAAAACATTCAGTACTTC
>TRBJ1-1|TRBV29-1|NA|many
CSGVLIMNTEAFF
TGCAGCGGGGTCTTAATCATGAACACTGAAGCTTTCTTT
>TRBJ1-2|TRBV4-3|NA|many
CASSQAITGTYGYTF
TGCGCCAGCAGCCAAGCAATAACGGGCACCTATGGCTACACCTTC
>TRBJ1-3|TRBV10-3|NA|NA
CAISEGESSGNTIYF
TGTGCCATCAGTGAGGGGGAGAGCTCTGGAAACACCATATATTTT
>TRBJ2-7|TRBV6-6|TRBD2|few
CASSYSSGGPFEQYF
TGTGCCAGCAGTTACAGTTCGGGAGGGCCGTTCGAGCAGTACTTC
>TRBJ2-1|TRBV11-3|NA|few
CASSPWDTGGIEQFF
TGTGCCAGCAGCCCATGGGACACTGGCGGAATAGAGCAGTTCTTC
>TRBJ1-1|TRBV6-1|TRBD1|few
CASSRDRWNTEAFF
TGTGCCAGCAGCAGGGACAGATGGAACACTGAAGCTTTCTTT
>TRBJ2-1|TRBV19|TRBD1|few
CASSMETGVTYNEQFF
TGTGCCAGTAGTATGGAGACAGGGGTCACCTACAATGAGCAGTTCTTC